What follows is one TCR beta chain and its context. Its antigen is unknown. Template material for amplifying TCR beta CDR3 regions consisted of RNA transcripts. The HTBI primer set served for first-round RT-PCR of the TCR CDR3. TCRdb itself ran the multiplex PCR reads through MiXCR, one entry per CDR3 protein. The sample has hundreds of thousands of distinct CDR3 sequences; nearly 45% are singletons. This specimen belongs to a study of T cells in Graves' hyperthyroidism and ophthalmopathy. Points from the study as a whole: Most clonotypes expanded in the thyroid (above 0.001) were also present in blood. From stable hyperthyroidism, ophthalmopathy was set apart by a 13 V-J model.

Exclusion followed for patients with uncontrolled infection, other autoimmune disease, pregnancy or lactation. Clinicians diagnosed patients from clinical symptoms, serum thyroxine and TRAb, thyroid ultrasound and orbital computed tomography. The sequence derives from an adult man with Graves' disease, either hyperthyroidism or ophthalmopathy (not recorded which). The sequenced sample consisted of peripheral blood or thyroid tissue (not recorded which).

CDR3 sequence: CASSLRGGAGGYTF. CDR3 coding DNA: TGTGCCAGCAGTCTGCGTGGGGGGGCCGGCGGCTACACCTTC. This rearrangement joins TRBV5-8 to TRBJ1-2; the D gene is possibly TRBD1 (6 bases). The V end was cut by 5 bases, the J end by 8 bases, with 19 bases between. Per germline, CDR1 SGHTS and CDR2 YDEGEE. The CDR3 extends over 14 amino acids.